Shown below are 13 T cell receptor beta chains from a single sample sequenced in a study of PD-1 blockade in classical Hodgkin lymphoma. Repertoires were generated with immunoSEQ multiplex PCR, while TCRdb's copy carries only in-frame clones and drops some. The sample shows about 40,000 clones, about 70% of them seen only once. Relapses following autologous stem cell transplantation were seen in all patients, with brentuximab vedotin exposure varying. Sequencing was performed on peripheral blood mononuclear cells (PBMCs), taken before the second cycle of nivolumab. The source is a human donor with classical Hodgkin lymphoma.

The V and J genes are TRBV5-1 and TRBJ1-1; maybe TRBD1 (6 bases). CDR1 is SGHRS and CDR2 is YFSETQ in the germline V gene. The CDR3 spans 15 residues. V was shortened by 0 bases and J by 5 bases, with 14 bases between the two germline ends. DNA for the CDR3: TGCGCCAGCAGCTTGGCCGGGGGGCCAGGAACTGAAGCTTTCTTT. It specifies CASSLAGGPGTEAFF.

V usage is TRBV7-9 and J usage is TRBJ2-2; unclear D gene. The germline V gene encodes CDR1 SEHNR and CDR2 FQNEAQ (reference sequence). The CDR3 is 14 residues long. Trimming left V 2 bases short and J 0 bases short, with 4 bases between. The CDR3 DNA follows: TGTGCCAGCAGCTTAAGAGCGAACACCGGGGAGCTGTTTTTT. Translating gives CASSLRANTGELFF.

This clone showed up just a few times. The V call is TRBV9, the J call TRBJ2-3; 9 bases align to TRBD2. Trimming removed 0 bases from V and 1 base from J; junction bases left unmatched: 9. CDR1 is SGDLS and CDR2 is YYNGEE in the germline V gene. The CDR3 consists of 18 residues. The CDR3 protein is CASSVGNSGSEGTDTQYF. The CDR3 coding sequence is TGTGCCAGCAGCGTAGGTAATAGCGGGAGTGAGGGCACAGATACGCAGTATTTT.

This clone has more than one count but fewer than ten. The chain combines TRBV4-2 with TRBJ1-2, with D maybe TRBD1 (5 bases). The CDR3 runs 13 residues. V lost 4 bases and J 2 bases, leaving 8 bases between the germline ends. CDR1 and CDR2 from the germline V gene are LGHNA and YNFKEQ. The CDR3 here is CASSRDGNYGYTF. The CDR3 DNA sequence: TGTGCCAGCAGCCGGGACGGGAACTATGGCTACACCTTC.

This clone is medium-sized by share. The chain recombines TRBV19 with TRBJ1-4; 7 bases line up with TRBD1. The CDR3 length is 15 residues. CDR1 and CDR2 (germline): LNHDA, SQIVND (reference sequence). Trimming cost V 5 bases and J 8 bases; bases outside gene matches: 11. CDR3 sequence reads: CASSGARDSGEKLFF. The CDR3 DNA sequence: TGTGCCAGTAGTGGGGCCCGGGACAGTGGAGAAAAACTGTTTTTT.

V is TRBV7-2 and J is TRBJ2-1; weak D call: TRBD2 (6 bases). Germline V gene lookup returns CDR1 SGHTA and CDR2 FQGNSA. The CDR3 extends over 15 amino acids. Trimming stripped 2 bases from V and 4 bases from J, with 12 bases between. The CDR3 DNA follows: TGTGCCAGCAGCTTACGTCCGGGGGAATACAATGAGCAGTTCTTC. It is translated as CASSLRPGEYNEQFF.

V is TRBV6-1 and J is TRBJ1-1, with unresolved D. Germline-derived CDR1 and CDR2 are MNHNS and SASEGT. This CDR3 region has 14 residues. Trimming took 3 bases from V and 2 from J, leaving 10 bases between them. The CDR3 sequence: CASSEGFGNTEAFF. The CDR3 DNA sequence: TGTGCCAGCAGTGAGGGTTTCGGTAACACTGAAGCTTTCTTT.

The rearrangement uses TRBV7-9 and TRBJ1-5; D call uncertain. From germline, CDR1 is SEHNR and CDR2 FQNEAQ (reference sequence). The CDR3 runs to 13 residues. V shed 5 bases and J shed 7 bases, with 12 bases lying between them. The CDR3 region is CASSRGGIQPQHF. CDR3 nucleotides: TGTGCCAGCAGCCGCGGAGGAATACAGCCCCAGCATTTT.

V usage is TRBV9 and J usage is TRBJ2-2, with a weak D call TRBD1 (6 bases). This CDR3 region has 16 residues. V lost 6 bases and J 5 bases, leaving 20 bases between the germline ends. Germline V gives CDR1 SGDLS, CDR2 YYNGEE. Written as DNA, the CDR3 is TGTGCCAGCACCCCCAAACAGGGTTGGTCGACCGGGGAGCTGTTTTTT. Its protein product is CASTPKQGWSTGELFF. The complete variable domain, with remaining parts taken from reference TRBV9 and TRBJ2-2, reads DSGVTQTPKHLITATGQRVTLRCSPRSGDLSVYWYQQSLDQGLQFLIQYYNGEERAKGNILERFSAQQFPDLHSELNLSSLELGDSALYFCASTPKQGWSTGELFFGEGSRLTVL.

This clone appeared a few times. The V and J genes are TRBV2 and TRBJ2-3; D not resolved. V shed 1 base and J shed 4 bases, with 9 bases lying between them. The germline gives CDR1 SNHLY, CDR2 FYNNEI. The CDR3 contains 14 residues. CDR3 residues: CASSEGMGPDTQYF. CDR3 sequence (DNA): TGTGCCAGCAGTGAAGGAATGGGCCCAGATACGCAGTATTTT. Full variable domain (remainder filled in from reference TRBV2 and TRBJ2-3): EPEVTQTPSHQVTQMGQEVILRCVPISNHLYFYWYRQILGQKVEFLVSFYNNEISEKSEIFDDQFSVERPDGSNFTLKIRSTKLEDSAMYFCASSEGMGPDTQYFGPGTRLTVL.

This rearrangement joins TRBV27 to TRBJ1-1; D is ambiguous. Germline assignment: CDR1 MNHEY and CDR2 SMNVEV (reference sequence). The CDR3 sequence is 18 residues long. The V gene lost 0 bases and the J gene lost 1 base, with 18 bases spanning the gap. The CDR3, as DNA: TGTGCCAGCAGTTTATCGAATTACATCTCCGGTAGGAACACTGAAGCTTTCTTT. Translated, it gives CASSLSNYISGRNTEAFF.

The CDR3 reads CASSLYGGAYNEQFF. CDR3 DNA: TGTGCCAGCAGCTTGTACGGGGGCGCCTACAATGAGCAGTTCTTC. The chain carries TRBV5-6 and TRBJ2-1, with D perhaps matching TRBD1 or TRBD2 (6 bases each). With 1 base removed from V and 2 bases from J, the gap between germline ends came to 10 bases. Germline V gene data show CDR1 as SGHDT and CDR2 as YYEEEE. The CDR3 spans 15 residues.

The chain couples TRBV7-8 to TRBJ2-5; no firm D call. Germline lookup yields CDR1 SGHVS and CDR2 FQNEAQ. V was clipped by 5 bases and J by 1 base, with 8 bases between them. The length of the CDR3 is 13 residues. DNA for the CDR3: TGTGCCAGCAGCCCGGTCCCCCAAGAGACCCAGTACTTC. This sequence encodes CASSPVPQETQYF.